This T cell receptor beta chain was sequenced in a study of shared clonotypes between healthy human individuals. Measured with immunoSEQ multiplex PCR; TCRdb has only the in-frame clones, and not every one. The sample records 1.6 million or so clones, approximately 98.5% being singletons. V lost 4 bases to trimming and J lost 5 bases, with 9 bases between them. Germline loops: CDR1 LNHDA, CDR2 SQIVND (reference sequence). The CDR3 spans 12 residues. Sequenced material: naive CD4+ T cells sorted from blood. This sample's subset: CD45RA+ positively selected. V is TRBV19 and J is TRBJ2-7; tentatively, D is TRBD2 (6 bases). The sequence derives from a man aged 25 to 40 in good health. In DNA, the CDR3 is TGTGCCAGTAGTACCCGGAGGGACGAGCAGTACTTC. Amino acid sequence: CASSTRRDEQYF.